One sample yielded the 31 T cell receptor beta chains listed below, sequenced in a study of cytomegalovirus exposure and HLA in healthy donors. Researchers ran the PCR with 60 Vbeta and 13 Jbeta primers. Sequenced by immunoSEQ multiplex PCR; TCRdb stores in-frame clones only, minus some. The sample yields roughly 190,000 clones, about 59% seen once. Source material: PBMCs. The receptor set was obtained from a man in his forties in good health and CMV-seronegative.

The J gene is TRBJ1-3, the V gene TRBV7-9; 10 nucleotides line up with TRBD1. This CDR3 contains 18 residues. V lost 4 bases to trimming and J lost 4 bases; unmatched junction nucleotides: 13. Germline V gives CDR1 SEHNR, CDR2 FQNEAQ (reference sequence). CDR3 loop: CASSWTGGDIPLGNTIYF. In DNA form, the CDR3 reads TGTGCCAGCAGCTGGACAGGGGGTGATATTCCACTCGGAAACACCATATATTTT.

This clone appeared a single time. The rearrangement uses TRBV6-5 and TRBJ1-4; D not resolved. Trimming removed 5 bases from V and 7 bases from J, with 11 bases in between. The V gene's germline CDR1 is MNHEY and CDR2 SVGAGI. CDR3 length equals 13 residues. CDR3 region: CASSENVAEKLFF. DNA for the CDR3: TGTGCCAGCAGTGAAAATGTGGCTGAAAAACTGTTTTTT.

This clone came up a few times. The rearrangement uses TRBV7-2 and TRBJ1-2, with D possibly TRBD1 on 5 matching bases. V lost 4 bases to trimming and J lost 4 bases, with 13 bases between them. The CDR3 runs 14 residues. Germline assignment: CDR1 SGHTA and CDR2 FQGNSA. The CDR3 sequence: CASSSPGLTYGYTF. The CDR3, as DNA: TGTGCCAGCAGCTCTCCGGGACTGACCTATGGCTACACCTTC.

This clone has a single count. V usage is TRBV5-1 and J usage is TRBJ2-1; 7 nucleotides match TRBD2. The length of the CDR3 is 16 residues. CDR1 SGHRS and CDR2 YFSETQ come from the germline V gene. V trimming: 4 bases; J trimming: 2 bases; junction bases outside the gene matches: 9. The CDR3 here is CASSTRPSGAYNEQFF. As DNA, the CDR3 is TGCGCCAGCAGCACCCGTCCTAGCGGCGCCTACAATGAGCAGTTCTTC.

The rearrangement joins TRBV28 to TRBJ2-5; D is perhaps TRBD1 (6 bases). The germline V gene encodes CDR1 MDHEN and CDR2 SYDVKM. The CDR3 contains 14 residues. The ends were cut back, 2 bases at V and 5 bases at J, with 12 bases in the middle. This chain's CDR3 is CASSLVQGRETQYF. CDR3 nucleotide sequence: TGTGCCAGCAGTTTAGTTCAGGGGCGGGAGACCCAGTACTTC.

The rearrangement links TRBV5-1 to TRBJ1-4, with D perhaps TRBD1 (6 bases). The CDR3 runs to 14 residues. Trimming left V 2 bases short and J 3 bases short, with 8 bases between. The V gene's germline CDR1 is SGHRS and CDR2 YFSETQ. CDR3 amino acids: CASSLQGPNEKLFF. The DNA of the CDR3 is TGCGCCAGCAGCTTACAGGGCCCTAATGAAAAACTGTTTTTT.

CDR3 protein: CASSLGAGPSYEQYF. The CDR3 coding sequence is TGTGCCAGCAGCTTAGGGGCAGGGCCGTCCTACGAGCAGTACTTC. This sequence joins TRBV7-2 and TRBJ2-7; TRBD1 might be the D (5 bases). Germline V gene sequence: CDR1 SGHTA, CDR2 FQGNSA. V gave up 1 base and J gave up 1 base, with 11 bases separating them. The CDR3 length is 15 residues.

The chain uses TRBV4-1 and TRBJ2-2; D ambiguous. V was shortened by 0 bases and J by 3 bases, with 5 bases between the two germline ends. CDR1 MGHRA and CDR2 YSYEKL come from the germline V gene. The CDR3 covers 14 residues. CDR3 protein: CASSQETDTGELFF. The CDR3 DNA reads as TGCGCCAGCAGCCAAGAAACGGACACCGGGGAGCTGTTTTTT.

The chain combines TRBV10-3 with TRBJ2-3; 13 nucleotides align to TRBD2. CDR3 length: 17 amino acids. The V gene end was trimmed by 4 bases and the J gene end by 0 bases; junction bases not matched to a gene: 4. CDR1 and CDR2 (germline): ENHRY, SYGVKD. The CDR3 DNA sequence: TGTGCCATCAGTGTGGGACTAGCGGGAACTAGCACAGATACGCAGTATTTT. It yields the protein CAISVGLAGTSTDTQYF.

This clone has just a few counts. Other DNA sequences in the same sample also yield this CDR3. The J gene is TRBJ2-7, the V gene TRBV30; D is perhaps TRBD1 (5 bases). The CDR3 spans 12 residues. V was pared by 3 bases and J by 4 bases, with 10 bases between. The V gene's germline CDR1 is GTSNPN and CDR2 SVGIG (reference sequence). The CDR3 spells CAWSQGSYEQYF. The CDR3 DNA reads as TGTGCCTGGAGCCAGGGATCATACGAGCAGTACTTC.

V gene TRBV6-5 combines with J gene TRBJ2-7, with a possible D match to TRBD1 (6 bases). V was cut by 0 bases and J by 0 bases, with 12 bases left in between. The CDR3 contains 16 residues. Looked up from germline, CDR1 is MNHEY and CDR2 is SVGAGI. This CDR3 is CASSYSGAESSYEQYF. In nucleotides, the CDR3 is TGTGCCAGCAGTTACTCGGGGGCGGAGAGCTCCTACGAGCAGTACTTC.

The chain recombines TRBV7-7 with TRBJ2-2, with 7 bases aligning to TRBD1. From germline, CDR1 is SSHAT and CDR2 FNYEAQ (reference sequence). J lost 0 bases, V lost 5 bases, and 6 bases had no gene match. The CDR3 contains 16 residues. CDR3 residues: CASSPGTASNTGELFF. For the CDR3, the DNA is TGTGCCAGCAGCCCGGGGACAGCTTCGAACACCGGGGAGCTGTTTTTT.

This clone was seen only once. The sample holds other DNA sequences that translate to the same CDR3. The V and J genes are TRBV15 and TRBJ1-5; 7 bases are a match to TRBD1. CDR1 is LNHNV, CDR2 YYDKDF, per germline (reference sequence). The CDR3 covers 18 residues. The junction had 13 bases not matched to a gene; V was cut back by 5 bases and J by 0 bases. CDR3 region: CATSLREGGRRSNQPQHF. The CDR3 coding sequence is TGTGCCACCAGCCTGAGGGAAGGGGGCCGGCGTAGCAATCAGCCCCAGCATTTT.

The rearrangement uses TRBV18 and TRBJ2-7; perhaps TRBD2 as D (5 bases). Trimming took off 3 bases at V and 5 bases at J, with 11 bases between the two ends. The germline CDR1 and CDR2 sequences are KGHSH and LQKENI. The CDR3 length is 13 residues. The CDR3 sequence is CASSPAVGDEQYF. CDR3 sequence (DNA): TGTGCCAGCTCACCCGCTGTCGGGGACGAGCAGTACTTC. The variable domain in full, with the rest retrieved from reference TRBV18 and TRBJ2-7, is NAGVMQNPRHLVRRRGQEARLRCSPMKGHSHVYWYRQLPEEGLKFMVYLQKENIIDESGMPKERFSAEFPKEGPSILRIQQVVRGDSAAYFCASSPAVGDEQYFGPGTRLTVT.

The chain has TRBV4-2 and TRBJ2-3; 9 nucleotides line up with TRBD2. Germline V gives CDR1 LGHNA, CDR2 YNFKEQ. The CDR3 contains 18 residues. After removal of 0 bases from V and 5 bases from J, the junction contained 12 bases not matched to a gene. CDR3 in amino acids: CASSQDKGLAGRGDTQYF. The CDR3 DNA is TGTGCCAGCAGCCAAGATAAGGGCCTAGCGGGAAGAGGAGATACGCAGTATTTT.

The V and J genes are TRBV19 and TRBJ2-5; maybe TRBD2 (6 bases). From germline, CDR1 is LNHDA and CDR2 SQIVND (reference sequence). Trimming cost V 11 bases and J 5 bases, with 24 bases left between them. The CDR3 is 15 residues long. In DNA form, the CDR3 reads TGTGCCGCCTCTGAGGGACTCCGGGGGTTTGAGACCCAGTACTTC. It is translated as CAASEGLRGFETQYF.

This chain joins TRBV14 and TRBJ2-5; 12 positions agree with TRBD2. V was clipped by 4 bases and J by 5 bases; unmatched bases: 11. Per the germline V gene, CDR1 is SGHDN and CDR2 is FVKESK. CDR3 length equals 17 residues. The CDR3 nucleotides read TGTGCCAGCAGCCCCCTACTAGCGGGAGGATTTGCGGAGACCCAGTACTTC. Encoded protein: CASSPLLAGGFAETQYF.

This clone turned up a few times. V gene TRBV5-1 combines with J gene TRBJ2-7, with TRBD2 matching over 8 bases. The CDR3 is made up of 14 amino acids. J was trimmed by 0 bases and V by 6 bases; bases with no gene match: 5. The germline V gene encodes CDR1 SGHRS and CDR2 YFSETQ. In nucleotides, the CDR3 is TGCGCCAGCACCTCCGGGACTAGCTCCTACGAGCAGTACTTC. Translated, it gives CASTSGTSSYEQYF.

CDR3 DNA sequence: TGTGCCAGCTCATCGACAGGGTTGAACACTGAAGCTTTCTTT. It is translated as CASSSTGLNTEAFF. V gene TRBV18 combines with J gene TRBJ1-1, with TRBD1 identical over 7 bases. CDR1 is KGHSH and CDR2 is LQKENI in the germline V gene. Trimming took 5 bases from V and 0 from J; bases not matched to a gene: 3. CDR3 length: 14 amino acids.

In this sample, this clone turned up once. The chain is built from TRBV9 and TRBJ1-1, with D possibly TRBD1 on 6 matching bases. Trimming stripped 0 bases from V and 1 base from J, with 10 bases between. This CDR3 comprises 15 residues. Per germline, CDR1 SGDLS and CDR2 YYNGEE. The CDR3 DNA reads TGTGCCAGCAGCGTAGGGGGGCAGGGGAACACTGAAGCTTTCTTT. It codes for CASSVGGQGNTEAFF. The variable domain in full, with the rest retrieved from reference TRBV9 and TRBJ1-1, is DSGVTQTPKHLITATGQRVTLRCSPRSGDLSVYWYQQSLDQGLQFLIQYYNGEERAKGNILERFSAQQFPDLHSELNLSSLELGDSALYFCASSVGGQGNTEAFFGQGTRLTVV.

The CDR3: CASSQQETQYF. DNA for the CDR3: TGTGCCAGCTCTCAGCAAGAGACCCAGTACTTC. V gene TRBV6-1 combines with J gene TRBJ2-5; unclear D gene. The CDR3 has 11 amino acids. Trimming removed 8 bases from V and 2 bases from J, with 6 bases in between. Germline V gives CDR1 MNHNS, CDR2 SASEGT.

The chain is built from TRBV15 and TRBJ1-4; D is uncertain. The CDR3 length is 14 residues. CDR1 is LNHNV, CDR2 YYDKDF, per germline (reference sequence). V was pared by 0 bases and J by 6 bases, with 8 bases between. CDR3 coding DNA: TGTGCCACCAGCAGAGAGAGGGTGGATGAAAAACTGTTTTTT. Translated: CATSRERVDEKLFF.

The chain couples TRBV7-6 to TRBJ2-7; 12 nucleotides align to TRBD2. With V trimmed by 4 bases and J by 5 bases, 18 bases remained unmatched. Germline CDR1 is SGHVS and CDR2 is FNYEAQ. The length of the CDR3 is 19 residues. DNA for the CDR3: TGTGCCAGCAGCTCATTATGGCTAGCGGGAGGGAACGTGGACCACGAGCAGTACTTC. Encoded protein: CASSSLWLAGGNVDHEQYF.

In its sample, this clone was seen a few times. The J gene is TRBJ1-2, the V gene TRBV5-1; D possibly corresponds to TRBD1 (5 bases). Between the trimmed V and J ends, which lost 5 bases and 0 bases, there was a span of 14 bases. This CDR3 is built from 15 residues. Germline V gene lookup returns CDR1 SGHRS and CDR2 YFSETQ. DNA of the CDR3: TGCGCCAGCAGGAGGCGGGAGGGACCTAACTATGGCTACACCTTC. Translation: CASRRREGPNYGYTF.

The chain recombines TRBV7-8 with TRBJ2-5, with 8 bases fitting TRBD2. V lost 5 bases to trimming and J lost 0 bases; unmatched junction nucleotides: 5. CDR3 length: 15 amino acids. The V gene's germline CDR1 is SGHVS and CDR2 FQNEAQ. The DNA for the CDR3 is TGTGCCAGCAGCGGCAAGCGGGGGAACCAAGAGACCCAGTACTTC. Amino acid sequence: CASSGKRGNQETQYF.

The chain has TRBV6-5 and TRBJ2-1; TRBD2 matches at 12 bases. Germline V lookup: CDR1 MNHEY, CDR2 SVGAGI. V trimming: 6 bases; J trimming: 8 bases; junction bases outside the gene matches: 5. CDR3 size: 14 residues. CDR3 amino acids: CASRPLAGGDEQFF. The CDR3 region has the DNA TGTGCCAGCAGGCCACTAGCGGGAGGAGATGAGCAGTTCTTC.

V is TRBV5-6 and J is TRBJ2-1; possible D gene TRBD1, 8 bases. This CDR3 has 16 residues. V lost 4 bases and J lost 7, with 21 bases in between. Per the germline V gene, CDR1 is SGHDT and CDR2 is YYEEEE. The CDR3 reads CASSRVSGTGRNEQFF. CDR3 in DNA: TGTGCCAGCAGCCGGGTGAGCGGGACAGGTAGGAATGAGCAGTTCTTC.

V gene TRBV19 combines with J gene TRBJ1-2; D uncertain. CDR3 length equals 12 residues. Germline V gives CDR1 LNHDA, CDR2 SQIVND (reference sequence). Trimming took off 6 bases at V and 1 base at J, with 6 bases between the two ends. CDR3 protein: CASRDFNYGYTF. The CDR3, as DNA: TGTGCCAGTAGGGACTTTAACTATGGCTACACCTTC. Filled out from reference TRBV19 and TRBJ1-2, the complete variable domain reads DGGITQSPKYLFRKEGQNVTLSCEQNLNHDAMYWYRQDPGQGLRLIYYSQIVNDFQKGDIAEGYSVSREKKESFPLTVTSAQKNPTAFYLCASRDFNYGYTFGSGTRLTVV.

The sample holds a few counts of this clone. V usage is TRBV25-1 and J usage is TRBJ2-7; maybe TRBD1 (6 bases). V lost 6 bases and J lost 0, with 15 bases in between. The CDR3 length is 15 residues. Germline V lookup: CDR1 MGHDK, CDR2 SYGVNS. The CDR3 loop is CASSLGQTRSYEQYF. The DNA for the CDR3 is TGTGCCAGCAGCTTAGGACAGACCCGCTCCTACGAGCAGTACTTC.

The CDR3 protein is CASSIRAGVSNQPQHF. CDR3 nucleotides: TGTGCCAGTAGTATAAGGGCAGGGGTTAGCAATCAGCCCCAGCATTTT. This chain uses TRBV19 with TRBJ1-5; D perhaps matches TRBD1 (6 bases). Trimming removed 2 bases from V and 0 bases from J, with 11 bases in between. Per germline, CDR1 LNHDA and CDR2 SQIVND (reference sequence). The CDR3 has 16 residues.

About this clone itself: The sample carries other DNA sequences with the same CDR3. The chain employs TRBV11-3 and TRBJ2-2; tentative D call: TRBD1 (5 bases). CDR1 and CDR2 from the germline V gene are SGHNT and YENEEA. CDR3 length equals 15 residues. Trimming cost V 3 bases and J 2 bases, with 10 bases left between them. Here the CDR3 DNA reads TGTGCCAGCAGCTTGGGGCAGGGAAACACCGGGGAGCTGTTTTTT. This gives the protein CASSLGQGNTGELFF.